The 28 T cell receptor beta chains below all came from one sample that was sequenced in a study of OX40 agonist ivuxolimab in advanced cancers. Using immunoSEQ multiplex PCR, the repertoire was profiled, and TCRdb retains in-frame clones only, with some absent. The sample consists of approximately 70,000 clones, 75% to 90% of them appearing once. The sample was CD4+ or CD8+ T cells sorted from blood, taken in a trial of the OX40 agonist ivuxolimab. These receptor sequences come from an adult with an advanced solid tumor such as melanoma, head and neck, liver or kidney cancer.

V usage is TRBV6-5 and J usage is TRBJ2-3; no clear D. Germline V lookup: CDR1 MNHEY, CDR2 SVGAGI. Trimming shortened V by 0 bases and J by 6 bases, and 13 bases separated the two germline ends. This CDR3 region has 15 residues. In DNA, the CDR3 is TGTGCCAGCAGTTACTCACGGCGAGCCAGGGATACGCAGTATTTT. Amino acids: CASSYSRRARDTQYF.

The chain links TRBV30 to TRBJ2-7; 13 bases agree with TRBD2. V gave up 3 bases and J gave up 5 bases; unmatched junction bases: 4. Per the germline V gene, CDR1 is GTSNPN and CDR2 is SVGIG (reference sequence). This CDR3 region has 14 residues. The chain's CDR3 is CAWRGLAGRNEQYF. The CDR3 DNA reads TGTGCCTGGAGGGGACTAGCGGGAAGGAACGAGCAGTACTTC. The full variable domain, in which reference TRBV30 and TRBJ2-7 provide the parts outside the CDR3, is SQTIHQWPATLVQPVGSPLSLECTVEGTSNPNLYWYRQAAGRGLQLLFYSVGIGQISSEVPQNLSASRPQDRQFILSSKKLLLSDSGFYLCAWRGLAGRNEQYFGPGTRLTVT.

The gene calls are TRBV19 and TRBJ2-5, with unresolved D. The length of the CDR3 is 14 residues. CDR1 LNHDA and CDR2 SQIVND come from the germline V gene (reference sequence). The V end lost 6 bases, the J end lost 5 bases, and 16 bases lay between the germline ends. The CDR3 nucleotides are TGTGCCAGTAGAGCCCCCGGCAGTGGCGAGACCCAGTACTTC. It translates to CASRAPGSGETQYF. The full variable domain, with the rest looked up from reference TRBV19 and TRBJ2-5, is DGGITQSPKYLFRKEGQNVTLSCEQNLNHDAMYWYRQDPGQGLRLIYYSQIVNDFQKGDIAEGYSVSREKKESFPLTVTSAQKNPTAFYLCASRAPGSGETQYFGPGTRLLVL.

The CDR3, as DNA: TGCGCCAGCAGCTTCGGACAGACCACCTACGAGCAGTACTTC. Amino acid sequence: CASSFGQTTYEQYF. V gene TRBV5-1 combines with J gene TRBJ2-7; tentative D call: TRBD1 (6 bases). The CDR3 is 14 amino acids. CDR1 and CDR2 from the germline V gene are SGHRS and YFSETQ. The V end lost 2 bases, the J end lost 2 bases, and 11 bases lay between the germline ends.

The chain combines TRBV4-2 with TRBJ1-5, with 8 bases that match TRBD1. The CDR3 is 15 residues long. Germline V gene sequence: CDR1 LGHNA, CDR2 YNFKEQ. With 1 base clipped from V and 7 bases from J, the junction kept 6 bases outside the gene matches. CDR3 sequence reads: CASSQGQGAGQPQHF. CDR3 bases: TGTGCCAGCAGCCAAGGTCAGGGGGCTGGACAGCCCCAGCATTTT.

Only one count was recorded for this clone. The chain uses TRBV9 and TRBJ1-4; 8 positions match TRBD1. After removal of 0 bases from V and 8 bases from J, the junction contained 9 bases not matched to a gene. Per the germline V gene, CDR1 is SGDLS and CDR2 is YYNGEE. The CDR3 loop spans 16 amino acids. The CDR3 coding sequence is TGTGCCAGCAGCGTAGACGGGACAGGCCCCTGGGAAAAACTGTTTTTT. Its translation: CASSVDGTGPWEKLFF.

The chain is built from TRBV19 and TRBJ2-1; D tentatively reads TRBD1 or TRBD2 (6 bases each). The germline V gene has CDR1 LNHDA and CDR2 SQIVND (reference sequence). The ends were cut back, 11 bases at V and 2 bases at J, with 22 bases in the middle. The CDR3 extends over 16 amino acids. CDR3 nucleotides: TGTGCCTCTTCCCGAGGGGGGCAGGCTGCCTACAATGAGCAGTTCTTC. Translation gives CASSRGGQAAYNEQFF.

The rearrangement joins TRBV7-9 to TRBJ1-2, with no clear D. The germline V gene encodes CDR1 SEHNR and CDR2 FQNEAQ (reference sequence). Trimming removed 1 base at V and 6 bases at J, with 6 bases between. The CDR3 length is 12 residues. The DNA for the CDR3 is TGTGCCAGCAGCTTAGGAGACAATGGCTACACCTTC. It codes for CASSLGDNGYTF. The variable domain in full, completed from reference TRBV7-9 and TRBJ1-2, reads DTGVSQNPRHKITKRGQNVTFRCDPISEHNRLYWYRQTLGQGPEFLTYFQNEAQLEKSRLLSDRFSAERPKGSFSTLEIQRTEQGDSAMYLCASSLGDNGYTFGSGTRLTVV.

In nucleotides, the CDR3 is TGTGCCTGGAGTGTTTTTAGCAATCAGCCCCAGCATTTT. Its translation is CAWSVFSNQPQHF. J is TRBJ1-5 and V is TRBV30; D call uncertain. The CDR3 contains 13 residues. CDR1 and CDR2 (germline): GTSNPN, SVGIG (reference sequence). The ends were cut back, 0 bases at V and 0 bases at J, with 3 bases in the middle.

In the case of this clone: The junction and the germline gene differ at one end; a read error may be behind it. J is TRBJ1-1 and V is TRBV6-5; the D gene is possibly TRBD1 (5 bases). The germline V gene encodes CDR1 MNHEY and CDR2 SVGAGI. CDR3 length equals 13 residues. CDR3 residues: CASLSGGNSEAFF. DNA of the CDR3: TGTGCCAGCCTCTCCGGGGGGAACTCTGAAGCTTTCTTT.

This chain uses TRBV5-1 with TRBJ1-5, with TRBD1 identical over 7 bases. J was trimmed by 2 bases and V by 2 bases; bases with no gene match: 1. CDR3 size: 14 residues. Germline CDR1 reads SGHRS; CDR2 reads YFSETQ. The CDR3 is CASSFGTGNQPQHF. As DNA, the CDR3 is TGCGCCAGCAGCTTTGGGACAGGCAATCAGCCCCAGCATTTT.

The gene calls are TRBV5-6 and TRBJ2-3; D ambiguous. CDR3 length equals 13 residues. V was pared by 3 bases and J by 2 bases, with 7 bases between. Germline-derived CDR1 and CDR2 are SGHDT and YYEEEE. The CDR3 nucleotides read TGTGCCAGCAGCTACGATTACACAGATACGCAGTATTTT. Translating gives CASSYDYTDTQYF.

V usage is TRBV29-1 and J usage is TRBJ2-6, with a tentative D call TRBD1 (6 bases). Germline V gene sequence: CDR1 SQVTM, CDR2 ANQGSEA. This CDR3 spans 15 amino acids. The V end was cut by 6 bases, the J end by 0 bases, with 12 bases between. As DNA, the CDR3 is TGCAGCGTCAGGCAGGGGAACTCTGGGGCCAACGTCCTGACTTTC. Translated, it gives CSVRQGNSGANVLTF.

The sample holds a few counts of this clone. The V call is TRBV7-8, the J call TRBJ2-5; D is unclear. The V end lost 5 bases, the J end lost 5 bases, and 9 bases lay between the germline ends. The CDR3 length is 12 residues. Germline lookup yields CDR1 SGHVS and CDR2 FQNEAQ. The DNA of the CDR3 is TGTGCCAGCAGCCTCCACCGGGAGACCCAGTACTTC. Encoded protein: CASSLHRETQYF.

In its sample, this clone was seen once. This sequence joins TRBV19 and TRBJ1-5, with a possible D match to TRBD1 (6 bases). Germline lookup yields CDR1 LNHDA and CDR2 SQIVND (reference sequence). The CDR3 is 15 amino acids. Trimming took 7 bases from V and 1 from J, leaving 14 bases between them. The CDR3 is CASIDRQGSNQPQHF. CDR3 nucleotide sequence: TGTGCCAGTATCGACCGTCAGGGGAGCAATCAGCCCCAGCATTTT. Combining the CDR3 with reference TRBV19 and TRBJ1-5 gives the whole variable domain DGGITQSPKYLFRKEGQNVTLSCEQNLNHDAMYWYRQDPGQGLRLIYYSQIVNDFQKGDIAEGYSVSREKKESFPLTVTSAQKNPTAFYLCASIDRQGSNQPQHFGDGTRLSIL.

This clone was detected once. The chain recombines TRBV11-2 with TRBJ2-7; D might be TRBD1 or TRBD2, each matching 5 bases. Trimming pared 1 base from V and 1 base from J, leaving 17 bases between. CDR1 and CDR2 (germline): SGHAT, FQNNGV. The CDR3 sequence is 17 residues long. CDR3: CASSLVIWGNSSYEQYF. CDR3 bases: TGTGCCAGCAGCTTAGTTATTTGGGGGAATTCGTCCTACGAGCAGTACTTC.

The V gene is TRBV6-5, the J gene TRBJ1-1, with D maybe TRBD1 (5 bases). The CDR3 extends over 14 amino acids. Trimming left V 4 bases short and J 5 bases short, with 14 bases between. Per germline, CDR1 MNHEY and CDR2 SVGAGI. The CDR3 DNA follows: TGTGCCAGCAGTTCGGGGGGTTTGGAGACTGAAGCTTTCTTT. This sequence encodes CASSSGGLETEAFF.

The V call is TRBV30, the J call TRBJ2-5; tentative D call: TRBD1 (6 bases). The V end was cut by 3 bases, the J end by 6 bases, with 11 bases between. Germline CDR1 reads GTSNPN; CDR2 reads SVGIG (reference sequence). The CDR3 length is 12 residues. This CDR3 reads CAWRDSYQTQYF. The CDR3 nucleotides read TGTGCCTGGAGGGACAGCTACCAGACCCAGTACTTC.

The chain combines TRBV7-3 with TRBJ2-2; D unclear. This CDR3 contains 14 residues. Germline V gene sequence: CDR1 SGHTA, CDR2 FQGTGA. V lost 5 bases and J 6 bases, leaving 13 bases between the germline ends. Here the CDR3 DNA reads TGTGCCAGCAGCCCCATAGGATCCTCCGGGGAGCTGTTTTTT. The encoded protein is CASSPIGSSGELFF.

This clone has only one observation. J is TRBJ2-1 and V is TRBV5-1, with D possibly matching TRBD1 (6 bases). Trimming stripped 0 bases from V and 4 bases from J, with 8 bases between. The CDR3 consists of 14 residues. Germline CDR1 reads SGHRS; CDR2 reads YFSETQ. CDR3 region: CASSLDGQYNEQFF. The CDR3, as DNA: TGCGCCAGCAGCTTGGATGGACAGTACAATGAGCAGTTCTTC.

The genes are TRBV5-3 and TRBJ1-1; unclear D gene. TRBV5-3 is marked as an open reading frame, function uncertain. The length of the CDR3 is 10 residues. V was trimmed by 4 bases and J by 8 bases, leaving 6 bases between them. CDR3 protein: CARSPPEAFF. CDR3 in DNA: TGTGCCAGAAGCCCCCCGGAAGCTTTCTTT.

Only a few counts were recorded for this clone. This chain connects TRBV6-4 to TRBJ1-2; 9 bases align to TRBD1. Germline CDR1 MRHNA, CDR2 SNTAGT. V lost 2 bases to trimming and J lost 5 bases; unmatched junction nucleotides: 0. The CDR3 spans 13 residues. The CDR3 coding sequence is TGTGCCAGCAGTGACGGGACAGGGTATGGCTACACCTTC. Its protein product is CASSDGTGYGYTF.

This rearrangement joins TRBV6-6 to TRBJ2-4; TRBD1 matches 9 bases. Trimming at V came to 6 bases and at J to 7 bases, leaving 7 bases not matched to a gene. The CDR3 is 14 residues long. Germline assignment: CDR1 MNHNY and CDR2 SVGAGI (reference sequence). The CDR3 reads CASRRTGAENIQYF. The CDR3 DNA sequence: TGTGCCAGCAGACGGACAGGGGCGGAGAACATTCAGTACTTC.

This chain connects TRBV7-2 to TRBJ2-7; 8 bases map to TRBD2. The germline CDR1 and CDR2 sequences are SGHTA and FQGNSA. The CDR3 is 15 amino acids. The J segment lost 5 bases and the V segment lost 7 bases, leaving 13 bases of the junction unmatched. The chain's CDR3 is CASNSRGSGRHEQYF. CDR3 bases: TGTGCCAGCAACTCACGAGGGAGCGGGAGACACGAGCAGTACTTC.

The DNA of the CDR3 is TGTGCCAGCACGCGGGGAGTCGGGTACAATGAGCAGTTCTTC. Translation: CASTRGVGYNEQFF. The chain carries TRBV2 and TRBJ2-1, with D maybe TRBD2 (6 bases). Germline V gene lookup returns CDR1 SNHLY and CDR2 FYNNEI. CDR3 length: 14 residues. Between the trimmed V and J ends, which lost 7 bases and 4 bases, there was a span of 14 bases.

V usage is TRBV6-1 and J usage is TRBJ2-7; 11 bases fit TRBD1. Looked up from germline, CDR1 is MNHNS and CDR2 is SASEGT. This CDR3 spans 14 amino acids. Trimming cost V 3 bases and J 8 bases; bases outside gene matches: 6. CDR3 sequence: CASSDRDRGYKQYF. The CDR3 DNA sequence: TGTGCCAGCAGTGACCGGGACAGGGGGTACAAGCAGTACTTC.

The CDR3 nucleotides read TGTGCCAGCAGACCTGCTAGCGCGAACTACAATGAGCAGTTCTTC. As protein: CASRPASANYNEQFF. The gene calls are TRBV11-2 and TRBJ2-1; D possibly corresponds to TRBD2 (6 bases). The germline CDR1 and CDR2 sequences are SGHAT and FQNNGV. CDR3 length: 15 residues. The V end lost 6 bases, the J end lost 3 bases, and 15 bases lay between the germline ends.

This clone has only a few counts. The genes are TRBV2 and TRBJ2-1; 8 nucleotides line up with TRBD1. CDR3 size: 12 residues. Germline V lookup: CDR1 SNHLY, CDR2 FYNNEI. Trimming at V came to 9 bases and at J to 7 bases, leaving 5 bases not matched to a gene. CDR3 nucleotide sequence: TGTGCCAGTGGACAGGGCGGTAATGAGCAGTTCTTC. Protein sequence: CASGQGGNEQFF.